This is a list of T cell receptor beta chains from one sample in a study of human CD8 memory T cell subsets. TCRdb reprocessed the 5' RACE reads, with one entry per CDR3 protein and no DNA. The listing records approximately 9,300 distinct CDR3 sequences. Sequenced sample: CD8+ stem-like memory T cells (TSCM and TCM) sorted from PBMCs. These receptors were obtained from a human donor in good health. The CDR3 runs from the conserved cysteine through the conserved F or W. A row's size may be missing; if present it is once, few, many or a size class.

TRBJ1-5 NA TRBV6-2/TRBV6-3 CAIQQEGGQPQHF
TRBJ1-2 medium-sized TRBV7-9 CASTLGQNYGYTF
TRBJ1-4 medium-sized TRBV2 CASSVIQATNEKLFF
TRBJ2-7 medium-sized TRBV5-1 CASSLSDRSYEQYF
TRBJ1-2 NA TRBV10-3 CAIREVGTDPYGYTF
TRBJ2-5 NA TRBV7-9 CASSLGRAETQYF
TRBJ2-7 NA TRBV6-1 CASSTWLDEQYF
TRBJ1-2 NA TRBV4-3 CASSQVTNYGYTF
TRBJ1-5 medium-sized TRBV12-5 CASGWTSGTDDQPQHF
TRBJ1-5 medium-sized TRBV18 CASSPSPGQEPYSNQPQHF
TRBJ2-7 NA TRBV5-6 CASSLASRSYEQYF
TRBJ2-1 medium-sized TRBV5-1 CASKGEAYNEQFF
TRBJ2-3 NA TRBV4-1 CASSALIGSDTQYF
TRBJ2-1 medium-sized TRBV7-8 CASSLGATEQFF
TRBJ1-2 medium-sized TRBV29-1 CSVRSTDSYGYTF
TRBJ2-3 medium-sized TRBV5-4 CASSFYGGLPQYF
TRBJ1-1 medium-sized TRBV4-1 CASSHWTGVSTEAFF
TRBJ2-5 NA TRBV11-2 CASSLAGSGMETQYF
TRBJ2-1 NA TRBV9 CASSVSGRVQFF
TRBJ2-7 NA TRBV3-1 CASSQDPTGPHSYEQYF
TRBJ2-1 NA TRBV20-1 CSATLLAGERDEQFF
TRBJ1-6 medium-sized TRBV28 CASSLGHYNSPLHF
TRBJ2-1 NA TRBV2 CASSEVGVYNEQFF
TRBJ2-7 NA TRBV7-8 CASSLAGGAYEQYF
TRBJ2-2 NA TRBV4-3 CASSQENRNTGELFFF
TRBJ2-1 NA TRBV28 CASSLGQEQFF
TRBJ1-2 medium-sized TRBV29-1 CSVVGYGGYGYTF
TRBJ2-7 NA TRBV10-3 CAISESVGAPPYEQYF
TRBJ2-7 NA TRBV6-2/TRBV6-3 CASSYSGLAGGSSYEQYF
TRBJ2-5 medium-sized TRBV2 CASSGGAGLQETQYF
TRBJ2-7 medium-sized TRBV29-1 CSVTGGLGYEQYF
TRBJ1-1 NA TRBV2 CASSGTEIEAFF
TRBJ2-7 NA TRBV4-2 CASSQDSQGSYYEQYF
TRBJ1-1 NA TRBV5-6 CASSLATGVGVNTEAFF
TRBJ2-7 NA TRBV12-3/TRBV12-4 CASGAGGEQYF
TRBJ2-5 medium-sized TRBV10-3 CAISELVGAQETQYF
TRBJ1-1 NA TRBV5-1 CASSDGSSMNTEAFF
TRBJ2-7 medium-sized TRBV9 CASSVGTGVAEQYF